Presented here are 25 T cell receptor beta chains from one specimen sequenced in a study of response to subunit inactivated influenza vaccine. Via MiXCR, TCRdb re-called the RT-PCR reads, giving one row per CDR3 protein. In the table there are about 570,000 distinct CDR3 sequences, around 11% of which are singletons. Another study also made use of these data, one on T cells expressing NK-cell markers. As that study records: The TCR beta cDNA came from 5'RACE template switching with UMIs.

Sample: PBMCs from blood, taken on the day of vaccination. The source of these receptors is a man in his fifties or sixties who received an inactivated influenza vaccine.

This chain joins TRBV3-1 and TRBJ2-1; 7 positions match TRBD1. The V and J ends lost 0 bases and 4 bases, in that order; junction bases with no gene match: 9. Germline V gene data show CDR1 as LGHDT and CDR2 as YNNKEL (reference sequence). The CDR3 length is 17 residues. The CDR3 is CASSQDKGTVIYNEQFF. Written as DNA, the CDR3 is TGTGCCAGCAGCCAAGATAAAGGGACAGTCATTTACAATGAGCAGTTCTTC.

This clonotype was detected a few times. The chain couples TRBV30 to TRBJ1-1, with 9 bases aligning to TRBD1. Germline V lookup: CDR1 GTSNPN, CDR2 SVGIG (reference sequence). Trimming took 1 base from V and 5 from J; bases not matched to a gene: 11. This CDR3 spans 16 amino acids. CDR3 amino acids: CAWSAGQGIRETEAFF. The CDR3, as DNA: TGTGCCTGGAGTGCGGGACAGGGAATAAGAGAAACTGAAGCTTTCTTT. The complete variable domain, with remaining parts taken from reference TRBV30 and TRBJ1-1, reads SQTIHQWPATLVQPVGSPLSLECTVEGTSNPNLYWYRQAAGRGLQLLFYSVGIGQISSEVPQNLSASRPQDRQFILSSKKLLLSDSGFYLCAWSAGQGIRETEAFFGQGTRLTVV.

This clonotype has just a few counts. The chain links TRBV28 to TRBJ1-5, with no clear D. V lost 7 bases, J lost 5 bases, and 18 bases lay in between. Germline-derived CDR1 and CDR2 are MDHEN and SYDVKM. This CDR3 is 15 amino acids long. As DNA, the CDR3 is TGTGCCAGCACCCGCAACCGGCACAAATATCAGCCCCAGCATTTT. Protein: CASTRNRHKYQPQHF.

This clonotype was recorded a few times. The V and J genes are TRBV20-1 and TRBJ2-7; 8 bases are shared with TRBD1. Germline V gene lookup returns CDR1 DFQATT and CDR2 SNEGSKA (reference sequence). The CDR3 consists of 17 residues. After removal of 0 bases from V and 5 bases from J, the junction contained 15 bases not matched to a gene. The CDR3 sequence is CSARDPGQGHFLDEQYF. The CDR3 coding sequence is TGCAGTGCTAGAGATCCTGGACAGGGACACTTTTTGGACGAGCAGTACTTC.

This clonotype was seen a few times. V usage is TRBV9 and J usage is TRBJ2-5; D remains unclear. V dropped 0 bases and J dropped 5 bases, with 14 bases sitting between them. From germline, CDR1 is SGDLS and CDR2 YYNGEE. CDR3 length equals 15 residues. The CDR3 here is CASSVGDPGWETQYF. CDR3 nucleotide sequence: TGTGCCAGCAGCGTAGGTGATCCGGGTTGGGAGACCCAGTACTTC. Supplemented by reference TRBV9 and TRBJ2-5, the full variable domain reads DSGVTQTPKHLITATGQRVTLRCSPRSGDLSVYWYQQSLDQGLQFLIQYYNGEERAKGNILERFSAQQFPDLHSELNLSSLELGDSALYFCASSVGDPGWETQYFGPGTRLLVL.

This clonotype was recorded at least ten times. V usage is TRBV5-1 and J usage is TRBJ2-3; 11 positions match TRBD1. CDR1 and CDR2 from the germline V gene are SGHRS and YFSETQ. V lost 4 bases to trimming and J lost 2 bases; unmatched junction nucleotides: 6. The CDR3 length is 16 residues. In DNA, the CDR3 is TGCGCCAGCAGCCCCGGAGGACAGGGGGCCACAGATACGCAGTATTTT. Residues: CASSPGGQGATDTQYF.

This rearrangement joins TRBV15 to TRBJ2-4; D is ambiguous. The V gene lost 8 bases and the J gene lost 4 bases, with 12 bases spanning the gap. Germline CDR1 is LNHNV and CDR2 is YYDKDF (reference sequence). The CDR3 has 13 amino acids. CDR3 in amino acids: CATSLGRKNIQYF. The CDR3 DNA reads TGTGCCACCTCCCTCGGGCGGAAAAACATTCAGTACTTC.

With regard to this clonotype: Because the CDR3 is missing its conserved closing phenylalanine or tryptophan, this is likely a read error. V usage is TRBV19 and J usage is TRBJ2-2; 10 bases are shared with TRBD2. Germline V gene lookup returns CDR1 LNHDA and CDR2 SQIVND (reference sequence). The CDR3 is made up of 18 amino acids. V lost 6 bases and J lost 4; bases outside the gene matches: 14. CDR3 in amino acids: CASSHRSSGSGGTGELFL. CDR3 DNA sequence: TGTGCCAGTAGCCATAGGTCTAGCGGGAGCGGCGGCACCGGGGAGCTGTTTCTT.

This clonotype occurred many times. The junction differs from germline at one of its ends, possibly a read error. The chain recombines TRBV5-1 with TRBJ2-2, with D maybe TRBD1 (5 bases). CDR1 SGHRS and CDR2 YFSETQ come from the germline V gene. The CDR3 loop spans 13 amino acids. In DNA form, the CDR3 reads TGTGCCAGCTCTACAGGGAACACCGGGGAGCTGTTTTTT. Amino acid sequence: CASSTGNTGELFF.

This clonotype came up a few times. The CDR3 region is CASSPHGSAEVMDTQYF. CDR3 coding DNA: TGTGCCAGCTCTCCCCATGGAAGCGCCGAAGTCATGGATACGCAGTATTTT. This chain links TRBV28 with TRBJ2-3; D ambiguous. The CDR3 has 17 residues. Germline CDR1 is MDHEN and CDR2 is SYDVKM. With 8 bases removed from V and 6 bases from J, the gap between germline ends came to 27 bases.

Many counts were recorded for this clonotype. This chain uses TRBV12-3 or TRBV12-4 with TRBJ2-2; no clear D gene. Between the trimmed V and J ends, which lost 6 bases and 7 bases, there was a span of 9 bases. The CDR3 totals 12 residues. CDR3 DNA sequence: TGTGCCAGCAGCTTATCAGGCGGGGAGCTGTTTTTT. Its translation: CASSLSGGELFF.

The CDR3 loop reads CSARVMSSYNEQFF. The CDR3 DNA reads as TGCAGTGCTAGAGTGATGAGCTCCTACAATGAGCAGTTCTTC. The rearrangement uses TRBV20-1 and TRBJ2-1; D is undetermined. The CDR3 spans 14 residues. V lost 1 base, J lost 0 bases, and 7 bases lay in between. CDR1 and CDR2 (germline): DFQATT, SNEGSKA (reference sequence).

This clonotype showed up just a few times. The chain recombines TRBV20-1 with TRBJ2-3; D is tentatively TRBD1 or TRBD2 (5 bases each). The CDR3 is 16 amino acids. The germline V gene encodes CDR1 DFQATT and CDR2 SNEGSKA (reference sequence). The V end was cut by 0 bases, the J end by 1 base, with 14 bases between. CDR3 DNA: TGCAGTGCTAGAGATTTTCTTCGGGGACGCACAGATACGCAGTATTTT. Protein product: CSARDFLRGRTDTQYF.

Many counts were recorded for this clonotype. V gene TRBV7-8 combines with J gene TRBJ2-3; tentative D call: TRBD2 (6 bases). The CDR3 covers 17 residues. Germline V gives CDR1 SGHVS, CDR2 FQNEAQ. Deletions cut 1 base from V and 0 bases from J, with 14 bases between. CDR3 DNA sequence: TGTGCCAGCAGCTTAGGTTACGGCGGGATTAGCACAGATACGCAGTATTTT. Its protein product is CASSLGYGGISTDTQYF.

This clonotype occurred many times. The chain joins TRBV5-1 to TRBJ2-5; D assignment may be TRBD1 or TRBD2 (5 bases each). The CDR3 spans 15 residues. Germline V gene lookup returns CDR1 SGHRS and CDR2 YFSETQ. V was clipped by 4 bases and J by 1 base, with 14 bases between them. The CDR3 sequence is CASSLWGGTQETQYF. CDR3 in DNA: TGCGCCAGCAGCCTGTGGGGTGGGACCCAAGAGACCCAGTACTTC.

CDR3 loop: CASSLWTGGHQPQHF. DNA of the CDR3: TGTGCCAGCAGCCTATGGACAGGGGGCCATCAGCCCCAGCATTTT. This rearrangement joins TRBV5-6 to TRBJ1-5; TRBD1 aligns across 11 bases. This CDR3 is built from 15 residues. Unmatched junction bases numbered 5, after V lost 4 bases and J lost 5 bases. Per germline, CDR1 SGHDT and CDR2 YYEEEE.

The V call is TRBV30, the J call TRBJ1-2; D call uncertain. Germline-derived CDR1 and CDR2 are GTSNPN and SVGIG (reference sequence). Trimming left V 2 bases short and J 4 bases short, with 8 bases between. This CDR3 is 12 amino acids long. CDR3 nucleotides: TGTGCCTGGAGTCGTCAGATCTATGGCTACACCTTC. It codes for CAWSRQIYGYTF.

The V call is TRBV27, the J call TRBJ2-7; a weak D match, TRBD1 (6 bases). CDR3 size: 14 residues. Germline CDR1 is MNHEY and CDR2 is SMNVEV (reference sequence). Deletions cut 4 bases from V and 3 bases from J, with 13 bases between. This CDR3 is CASSSVRGYYEQYF. The CDR3 nucleotides read TGTGCCAGCAGTTCAGTCAGGGGTTACTACGAGCAGTACTTC.

This clonotype was detected a few times. The V gene is TRBV7-9, the J gene TRBJ1-1, with D possibly matching TRBD1 (5 bases). The CDR3 consists of 13 residues. Germline CDR1 reads SEHNR; CDR2 reads FQNEAQ (reference sequence). The ends were cut back, 8 bases at V and 1 base at J, with 11 bases in the middle. The CDR3: CASVRDGNTEAFF. The CDR3 nucleotides are TGTGCCAGCGTCCGGGACGGGAACACTGAAGCTTTCTTT.

J is TRBJ2-7 and V is TRBV6-2 or TRBV6-3; TRBD1 matches 7 bases. Trimming removed 5 bases from V and 7 bases from J; junction bases left unmatched: 23. CDR1 is MNHEY, CDR2 SVGEGT, per germline. The CDR3 extends over 18 amino acids. CDR3 amino acids: CASSKSHNRGTGMKEQYF. DNA of the CDR3: TGTGCCAGCAGTAAGTCCCATAACAGGGGAACGGGTATGAAGGAGCAGTACTTC.

Only a few counts were recorded for this clonotype. CDR3 protein: CATSRAGAGANVLTF. The CDR3, as DNA: TGTGCCACCAGCAGAGCAGGAGCTGGGGCCAACGTCCTGACTTTC. The chain employs TRBV15 and TRBJ2-6; D gene unclear. The germline CDR1 and CDR2 sequences are LNHNV and YYDKDF (reference sequence). Trimming took 1 base from V and 2 from J, leaving 6 bases between them. This CDR3 comprises 15 residues.

This clonotype was recorded a few times. The chain is built from TRBV5-1 and TRBJ1-1, with a weak D call TRBD1 (5 bases). The germline gives CDR1 SGHRS, CDR2 YFSETQ. The CDR3 has 15 amino acids. The V end lost 4 bases, the J end lost 0 bases, and 13 bases lay between the germline ends. The CDR3 DNA is TGCGCCAGCAGCCCCTCAGCAGGGATGAACACTGAAGCTTTCTTT. Protein product: CASSPSAGMNTEAFF. The complete variable domain, with remaining parts taken from reference TRBV5-1 and TRBJ1-1, reads KAGVTQTPRYLIKTRGQQVTLSCSPISGHRSVSWYQQTPGQGLQFLFEYFSETQRNKGNFPGRFSGRQFSNSRSEMNVSTLELGDSALYLCASSPSAGMNTEAFFGQGTRLTVV.

This clonotype was counted many times. This chain links TRBV4-3 with TRBJ2-3, with 10 bases fitting TRBD1. Trimming cost V 2 bases and J 1 base; bases outside gene matches: 3. The CDR3 loop spans 16 amino acids. Per germline, CDR1 LGHNA and CDR2 YSLEER. This CDR3 is CASSQSGTGGTDTQYF. The CDR3 DNA reads as TGCGCCAGCAGCCAATCCGGGACAGGGGGCACAGATACGCAGTATTTT.

The CDR3 loop is CASSLAEANYGYTF. The CDR3, as DNA: TGTGCCAGCAGCTTAGCCGAAGCTAACTATGGCTACACCTTC. This chain connects TRBV7-9 to TRBJ1-2; D not certain. CDR3 length: 14 residues. The V gene's germline CDR1 is SEHNR and CDR2 FQNEAQ (reference sequence). V dropped 0 bases and J dropped 0 bases, with 5 bases sitting between them.

The rearrangement joins TRBV20-1 to TRBJ2-1, with 8 bases aligning to TRBD2. Losses at the gene ends were 5 bases for V and 3 bases for J; bases not matched to a gene: 12. This CDR3 is 16 amino acids long. Germline CDR1 is DFQATT and CDR2 is SNEGSKA (reference sequence). CDR3 sequence reads: CSAPSGPGGLYNEQFF. CDR3 nucleotide sequence: TGCAGTGCTCCCTCTGGTCCGGGGGGGCTCTACAATGAGCAGTTCTTC.